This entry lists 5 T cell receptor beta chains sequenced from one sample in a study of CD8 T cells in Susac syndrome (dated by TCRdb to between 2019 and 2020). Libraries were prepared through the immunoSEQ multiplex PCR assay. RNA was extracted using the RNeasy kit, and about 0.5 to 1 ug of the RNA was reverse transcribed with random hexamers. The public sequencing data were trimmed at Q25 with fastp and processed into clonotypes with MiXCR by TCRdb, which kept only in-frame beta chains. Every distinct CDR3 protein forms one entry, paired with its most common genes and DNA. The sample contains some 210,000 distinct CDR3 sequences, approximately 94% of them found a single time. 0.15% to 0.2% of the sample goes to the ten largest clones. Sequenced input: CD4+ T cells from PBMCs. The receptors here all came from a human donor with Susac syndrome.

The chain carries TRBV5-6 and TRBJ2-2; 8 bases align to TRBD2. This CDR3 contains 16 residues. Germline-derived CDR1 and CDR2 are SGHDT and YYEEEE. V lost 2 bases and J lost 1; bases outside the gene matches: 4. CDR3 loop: CASSFRGGRNTGELFF. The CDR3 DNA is TGTGCCAGCAGCTTTCGGGGGGGGAGGAACACCGGGGAGCTGTTTTTT.

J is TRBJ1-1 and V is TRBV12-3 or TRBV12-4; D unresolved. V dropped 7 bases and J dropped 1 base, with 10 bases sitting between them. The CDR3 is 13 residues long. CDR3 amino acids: CASTVASNTEAFF. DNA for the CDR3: TGTGCCAGCACCGTCGCTTCGAACACTGAAGCTTTCTTT.

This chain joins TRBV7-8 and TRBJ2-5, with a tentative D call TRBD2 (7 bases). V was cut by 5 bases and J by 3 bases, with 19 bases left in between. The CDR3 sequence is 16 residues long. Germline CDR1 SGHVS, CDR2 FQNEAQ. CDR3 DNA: TGTGCCAGCAGCCCCCCCGCTAGGGGGGGGAAAGAGACCCAGTACTTC. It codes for CASSPPARGGKETQYF.

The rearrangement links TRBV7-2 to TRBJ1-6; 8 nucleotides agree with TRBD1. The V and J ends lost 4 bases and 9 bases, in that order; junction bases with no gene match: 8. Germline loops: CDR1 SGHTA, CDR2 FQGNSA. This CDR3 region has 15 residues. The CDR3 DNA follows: TGTGCCAGCAGCTCCGGGGGGACAGGTCGTTCACCCCTCCACTTT. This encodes CASSSGGTGRSPLHF.

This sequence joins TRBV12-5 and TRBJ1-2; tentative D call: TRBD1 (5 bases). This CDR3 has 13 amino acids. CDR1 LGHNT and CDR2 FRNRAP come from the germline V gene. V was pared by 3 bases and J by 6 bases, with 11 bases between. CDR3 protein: CASGLGSGDGYTF. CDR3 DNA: TGTGCTAGTGGTTTAGGGTCGGGGGATGGCTACACCTTC.